This T cell receptor (beta chain) was identified during a study of OX40 agonist ivuxolimab in advanced cancers. Study background: Patients undergoing dose escalation presented with hepatocellular carcinoma, melanoma, renal cell or head and neck cancer. Findings of the study overall: On average, CD8+ T cells showed a greater number of expanded clones than CD4+.

Trimming cost V 3 bases and J 3 bases; bases outside gene matches: 8. The CDR3 spans 16 residues. Per the germline V gene, CDR1 is SGHTA and CDR2 is FQGNSA. Comments on this clone: Its antigen remains unknown.

TCRdb keeps only in-frame clones here, not all; method: immunoSEQ multiplex PCR. The repertoire holds some 63,000 clones, over 75% seen once, with 14% in the top ten. This TCR was sampled from an adult with an advanced solid tumor such as melanoma, head and neck, liver or kidney cancer. This material consisted of CD4+ or CD8+ T cells sorted from blood, taken in a trial of the OX40 agonist ivuxolimab. The rearrangement joins TRBV7-2 to TRBJ2-3, with TRBD2 matching over 8 bases. The CDR3: CASSFPAGATTDTQYF. In DNA, the CDR3 is TGTGCCAGCAGCTTCCCAGCGGGGGCGACGACAGATACGCAGTATTTT. The full variable domain, completed using reference TRBV7-2 and TRBJ2-3, is GAGVSQSPSNKVTEKGKDVELRCDPISGHTALYWYRQSLGQGLEFLIYFQGNSAPDKSGLPSDRFSAERTGGSVSTLTIQRTQQEDSAVYLCASSFPAGATTDTQYFGPGTRLTVL.